What follows is one TCR beta chain and its context. In the study's own analysis: For nucleated cells, counts were estimated from reference gene primer amplification. Profiling relied on immunoSEQ multiplex PCR, and the TCRdb table lists in-frame clones only, not all of them. The V and J calls and the clone size are those of that table, but D and trimming were determined from the DNA. The table records some 200,000 clones, 70% to 90% of them present only once. The entry originates in a study of blood T cell repertoires in COVID-19. Study-wide context: COVID-19 samples, acute and convalescent, were from the United States, Italy and Spain. PBMCs, B-cell-depleted T cells, or T cells were the source of the cDNA or gDNA that made up the material.

Per germline, CDR1 LNHDA and CDR2 SQIVND (reference sequence). This CDR3 contains 13 residues. J gave up 7 bases and V 8 bases, and 6 bases lay outside the gene matches. This clonotype was sampled from an elderly woman with acute or convalescent COVID-19. The chain joins TRBV19 to TRBJ1-5; 9 positions agree with TRBD1. The sample comprised peripheral blood. CDR3 loop: CASGGQGGQPQHF. The CDR3 region has the DNA TGTGCCAGTGGGGGACAGGGCGGACAGCCCCAGCATTTT.